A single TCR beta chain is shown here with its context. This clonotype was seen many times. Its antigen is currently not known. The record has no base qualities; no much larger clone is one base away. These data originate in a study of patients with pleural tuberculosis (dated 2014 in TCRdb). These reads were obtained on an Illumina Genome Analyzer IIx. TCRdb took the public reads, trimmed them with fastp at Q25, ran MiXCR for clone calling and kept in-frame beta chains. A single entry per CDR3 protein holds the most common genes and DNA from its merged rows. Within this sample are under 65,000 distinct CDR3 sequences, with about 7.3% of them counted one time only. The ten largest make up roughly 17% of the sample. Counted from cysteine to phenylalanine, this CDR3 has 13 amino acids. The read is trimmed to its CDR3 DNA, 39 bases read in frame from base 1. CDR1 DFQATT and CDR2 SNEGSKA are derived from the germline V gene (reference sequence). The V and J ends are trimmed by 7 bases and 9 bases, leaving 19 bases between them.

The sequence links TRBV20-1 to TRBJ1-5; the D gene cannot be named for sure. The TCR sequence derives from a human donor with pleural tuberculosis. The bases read TGCAGTGTTGCGACGCGGATTCGGGGGCCCCAGCATTTT. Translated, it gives CSVATRIRGPQHF.